Listed below are T cell receptor beta chains from one sample, sequenced in a study of blood T cell repertoires in COVID-19. The repertoire was sequenced with immunoSEQ multiplex PCR; TCRdb's copy has only in-frame clones and lacks some. The table includes tens of thousands of clones, approximately 86% detected once. Sequencing was carried out using peripheral blood. These receptor sequences come from a human donor in a cohort sampled during active COVID-19. The CDR3 runs from the conserved cysteine through the conserved F or W. The order of the fields is CDR3 protein, CDR3 DNA, clone size, CDR3 length, J gene, D gene, V gene. A D gene is named only where the DNA matches it firmly. Clone size is stated in some rows and not others, as once, few, many or a class when expanded.

CDR3 protein: CASSDQQGSPNEKLFF
CDR3 DNA: TGTGCCAGTAGTGACCAACAGGGTTCCCCTAATGAAAAACTGTTTTTT
clone size: .
CDR3 length: 16
J gene: TRBJ1-4
D gene: .
V gene: TRBV19

CDR3 protein: CASSLVGTSYNEQFF
CDR3 DNA: TGTGCCAGCAGCTTAGTGGGGACTAGCTACAATGAGCAGTTCTTC
clone size: .
CDR3 length: 15
J gene: TRBJ2-1
D gene: TRBD2
V gene: TRBV7-2

CDR3 protein: CASSGSGVQPQHF
CDR3 DNA: TGTGCCAGCAGCGGATCAGGGGTTCAGCCCCAGCATTTT
clone size: .
CDR3 length: 13
J gene: TRBJ1-5
D gene: .
V gene: TRBV2

CDR3 protein: CASRPTTGIGELFF
CDR3 DNA: TGTGCCAGCAGACCTACCACAGGGATCGGGGAGCTGTTTTTT
clone size: .
CDR3 length: 14
J gene: TRBJ2-2
D gene: .
V gene: TRBV28

CDR3 protein: CAWSGSTANEQFF
CDR3 DNA: TGTGCCTGGAGTGGTTCCACTGCCAATGAGCAGTTCTTC
clone size: .
CDR3 length: 13
J gene: TRBJ2-1
D gene: .
V gene: TRBV30

CDR3 protein: CASSLDRSSYEQYF
CDR3 DNA: TGTGCCAGCAGCTTAGACCGGAGCTCCTACGAGCAGTACTTC
clone size: .
CDR3 length: 14
J gene: TRBJ2-7
D gene: .
V gene: TRBV13

CDR3 protein: CASSLSSGRFSEQFF
CDR3 DNA: TGTGCCAGCAGCTTAAGTAGCGGGAGATTCAGTGAGCAGTTCTTC
clone size: .
CDR3 length: 15
J gene: TRBJ2-1
D gene: TRBD2
V gene: TRBV7-3

CDR3 protein: CASSPDSNEQFF
CDR3 DNA: TGTGCCAGCAGCCCTGACAGCAATGAGCAGTTCTTC
clone size: .
CDR3 length: 12
J gene: TRBJ2-1
D gene: .
V gene: TRBV11-1

CDR3 protein: CAGSLAVGGRAGETQYF
CDR3 DNA: TGTGCCGGCAGCCTGGCGGTTGGCGGGAGGGCAGGGGAGACCCAGTACTTC
clone size: .
CDR3 length: 17
J gene: TRBJ2-5
D gene: TRBD2
V gene: TRBV11-2

CDR3 protein: CASSLEEERWNYGYTF
CDR3 DNA: TGTGCCAGCAGCTTGGAAGAGGAGCGCTGGAACTATGGCTACACCTTC
clone size: .
CDR3 length: 16
J gene: TRBJ1-2
D gene: .
V gene: TRBV5-6

CDR3 protein: CASSLQGMNTEAFF
CDR3 DNA: TGTGCCAGCAGTTTACAGGGGATGAACACTGAAGCTTTCTTT
clone size: .
CDR3 length: 14
J gene: TRBJ1-1
D gene: TRBD1
V gene: TRBV6-2/TRBV6-3

CDR3 protein: CSAKEGFEAFF
CDR3 DNA: TGCAGTGCTAAGGAGGGATTCGAGGCTTTCTTT
clone size: .
CDR3 length: 11
J gene: TRBJ1-1
D gene: .
V gene: TRBV20-1

CDR3 protein: CASSTPPRTGELFF
CDR3 DNA: TGTGCCAGTAGTACCCCCCCTAGAACCGGGGAGCTGTTTTTT
clone size: .
CDR3 length: 14
J gene: TRBJ2-2
D gene: .
V gene: TRBV19

CDR3 protein: CASSPLAGSTDTQYF
CDR3 DNA: TGTGCCAGCAGTCCGTTAGCGGGGAGCACAGATACGCAGTATTTT
clone size: once
CDR3 length: 15
J gene: TRBJ2-3
D gene: TRBD2
V gene: TRBV6-6

CDR3 protein: CASSPGGYRSEQYF
CDR3 DNA: TGTGCCAGCAGCCCGGGAGGTTATCGGTCCGAGCAGTACTTC
clone size: .
CDR3 length: 14
J gene: TRBJ2-7
D gene: TRBD2
V gene: TRBV7-8

CDR3 protein: CASSPGGGGYGYTF
CDR3 DNA: TGTGCCAGCAGCCCGGGTGGGGGCGGCTATGGCTACACCTTC
clone size: .
CDR3 length: 14
J gene: TRBJ1-2
D gene: .
V gene: TRBV6-5

CDR3 protein: CATSDPLRRGEQFF
CDR3 DNA: TGTGCCACCAGTGACCCCCTGCGGCGGGGTGAGCAGTTCTTC
clone size: .
CDR3 length: 14
J gene: TRBJ2-1
D gene: .
V gene: TRBV24-1

CDR3 protein: CASSLGPGTGANVLTF
CDR3 DNA: TGTGCCAGCAGCTTGGGCCCAGGGACTGGGGCCAACGTCCTGACTTTC
clone size: few
CDR3 length: 16
J gene: TRBJ2-6
D gene: .
V gene: TRBV5-4

CDR3 protein: CASSQTGGVGSPLHF
CDR3 DNA: TGTGCCAGCAGCCAGACAGGGGGCGTTGGTTCACCCCTCCACTTT
clone size: .
CDR3 length: 15
J gene: TRBJ1-6
D gene: TRBD1
V gene: TRBV7-6

CDR3 protein: CSVTRTSLEQYF
CDR3 DNA: TGCAGCGTTACACGGACTAGTCTCGAGCAGTACTTC
clone size: .
CDR3 length: 12
J gene: TRBJ2-7
D gene: TRBD2
V gene: TRBV29-1

CDR3 protein: CASSSGQGTGELFF
CDR3 DNA: TGTGCCAGCAGCTCGGGACAGGGGACCGGGGAGCTGTTTTTT
clone size: .
CDR3 length: 14
J gene: TRBJ2-2
D gene: TRBD1
V gene: TRBV7-2

CDR3 protein: CAISGTGVNEQYF
CDR3 DNA: TGTGCCATCAGTGGGACAGGGGTGAACGAGCAGTACTTC
clone size: .
CDR3 length: 13
J gene: TRBJ2-7
D gene: TRBD1
V gene: TRBV10-3

CDR3 protein: CASNPGYNEQFF
CDR3 DNA: TGTGCCAGCAACCCGGGCTACAATGAGCAGTTCTTC
clone size: .
CDR3 length: 12
J gene: TRBJ2-1
D gene: .
V gene: TRBV12-3/TRBV12-4

CDR3 protein: CASSQDVRGTEQYF
CDR3 DNA: TGTGCCAGCAGCCAAGATGTCCGGGGAACCGAGCAGTACTTC
clone size: .
CDR3 length: 14
J gene: TRBJ2-7
D gene: .
V gene: TRBV3-1/TRBV3-2

CDR3 protein: CASSGTSGVSYEQYF
CDR3 DNA: TGTGCCAGTAGTGGGACTAGCGGCGTCTCCTACGAGCAGTACTTC
clone size: .
CDR3 length: 15
J gene: TRBJ2-7
D gene: TRBD2
V gene: TRBV19

CDR3 protein: CASRGVLNTEAFF
CDR3 DNA: TGTGCCAGTCGGGGAGTATTGAACACTGAAGCTTTCTTT
clone size: .
CDR3 length: 13
J gene: TRBJ1-1
D gene: .
V gene: TRBV19

CDR3 protein: CASSLVAHGLSPLHF
CDR3 DNA: TGTGCCAGCAGCTTGGTTGCACACGGACTTTCACCCCTCCACTTT
clone size: .
CDR3 length: 15
J gene: TRBJ1-6
D gene: .
V gene: TRBV5-8

CDR3 protein: CARAIRTSGGSTDTQYF
CDR3 DNA: TGTGCCAGGGCTATCCGGACTAGCGGGGGGAGCACAGATACGCAGTATTTT
clone size: .
CDR3 length: 17
J gene: TRBJ2-3
D gene: .
V gene: TRBV7-5

CDR3 protein: CASSPFRGEDYGYTF
CDR3 DNA: TGTGCCAGCAGCCCCTTTCGGGGGGAAGACTATGGCTACACCTTC
clone size: .
CDR3 length: 15
J gene: TRBJ1-2
D gene: .
V gene: TRBV9

CDR3 protein: CASSNSGQGKVSSYGYTF
CDR3 DNA: TGTGCCAGTAGTAATTCAGGACAGGGGAAAGTCAGCTCATATGGCTACACCTTC
clone size: .
CDR3 length: 18
J gene: TRBJ1-2
D gene: TRBD1
V gene: TRBV19

CDR3 protein: CAWSGKGTAEYGYTF
CDR3 DNA: TGTGCCTGGAGTGGCAAGGGGACAGCGGAGTATGGCTACACCTTC
clone size: .
CDR3 length: 15
J gene: TRBJ1-2
D gene: TRBD1
V gene: TRBV30

CDR3 protein: CASSPGTVGNQPQHF
CDR3 DNA: TGCGCCAGCAGCCCGGGGACAGTTGGCAATCAGCCCCAGCATTTT
clone size: .
CDR3 length: 15
J gene: TRBJ1-5
D gene: TRBD1
V gene: TRBV5-1

CDR3 protein: CASEDGFYTEAFF
CDR3 DNA: TGTGCTAGTGAAGACGGGTTTTACACTGAAGCTTTCTTT
clone size: .
CDR3 length: 13
J gene: TRBJ1-1
D gene: .
V gene: TRBV12-5

CDR3 protein: CASSKMGAGHSYEQYF
CDR3 DNA: TGTGCCAGCAGCAAAATGGGAGCGGGACACTCCTACGAGCAGTACTTC
clone size: once
CDR3 length: 16
J gene: TRBJ2-7
D gene: .
V gene: TRBV21-1

CDR3 protein: CASSVARGWETQYF
CDR3 DNA: TGCGCCAGCAGCGTGGCTAGGGGATGGGAGACCCAGTACTTC
clone size: .
CDR3 length: 14
J gene: TRBJ2-5
D gene: .
V gene: TRBV5-1

CDR3 protein: CASSTTGAHNQPQHF
CDR3 DNA: TGTGCCAGTAGTACGACAGGGGCTCACAATCAGCCCCAGCATTTT
clone size: .
CDR3 length: 15
J gene: TRBJ1-5
D gene: TRBD1
V gene: TRBV19

CDR3 protein: CASTLGLPYEQYF
CDR3 DNA: TGTGCCAGCACTTTGGGGCTTCCCTACGAGCAGTACTTC
clone size: .
CDR3 length: 13
J gene: TRBJ2-7
D gene: .
V gene: TRBV28

CDR3 protein: CASSGGVRLGETQYF
CDR3 DNA: TGCGCCAGCAGCGGAGGAGTACGGTTAGGTGAGACCCAGTACTTC
clone size: .
CDR3 length: 15
J gene: TRBJ2-5
D gene: .
V gene: TRBV5-1

CDR3 protein: CASSLGPGTMGYEQYF
CDR3 DNA: TGTGCCAGCAGCCTAGGCCCCGGGACAATGGGCTACGAGCAGTACTTC
clone size: .
CDR3 length: 16
J gene: TRBJ2-7
D gene: .
V gene: TRBV3-1/TRBV3-2

CDR3 protein: CASSLSSGKGGSTGELFF
CDR3 DNA: TGTGCCAGCAGTTTATCTAGCGGGAAGGGGGGATCCACCGGGGAGCTGTTTTTT
clone size: few
CDR3 length: 18
J gene: TRBJ2-2
D gene: TRBD2
V gene: TRBV28

CDR3 protein: CASRRDRGMQFF
CDR3 DNA: TGTGCCAGCAGGCGGGACAGGGGAATGCAGTTCTTC
clone size: .
CDR3 length: 12
J gene: TRBJ2-1
D gene: TRBD1
V gene: TRBV2

CDR3 protein: CASSFRQGSGNTIYF
CDR3 DNA: TGTGCCAGCAGCTTTCGTCAGGGTTCTGGAAACACCATATATTTT
clone size: few
CDR3 length: 15
J gene: TRBJ1-3
D gene: .
V gene: TRBV3-1/TRBV3-2